This T cell receptor beta chain was observed in a study of blood T cell repertoires in COVID-19. About the research overall: Samples of COVID-19 (acute and convalescent) were obtained from the United States, Italy and Spain.

The V segment lost 7 bases and the J segment 1 base; nucleotides outside the gene matches: 7. CDR1 is MDHEN, CDR2 SYDVKM, per germline. This CDR3 is 15 amino acids long. Repertoires were generated with immunoSEQ multiplex PCR, while TCRdb's copy carries only in-frame clones and drops some. The data show roughly 78,000 clones, around 86% seen once. This sequence originates from an older woman with acute or convalescent COVID-19. This chain connects TRBV28 to TRBJ2-7, with 10 positions matching TRBD1. The sample was peripheral blood. The CDR3 DNA sequence: TGTGCCAGCACCCTAAGGACAGGGGGGTCCTACGAGCAGTACTTC. Translation gives CASTLRTGGSYEQYF.